This T cell receptor beta chain was captured in a study of blood T cells in healthy people across ages. The authors ran a second PCR of 7 to 11 cycles using a sample-barcoded 5' primer and a J-beta primer mix. Each cDNA molecule carried a tag from a template-switch adaptor that contained 12 random nucleotides. MiXCR, run by TCRdb on the 5' RACE reads, gives a single entry per CDR3 protein. The sample contains about a million distinct CDR3 sequences, roughly half of which appear only once. The germline V and J ends were trimmed by 3 bases and 2 bases, with 6 bases remaining between them. The CDR3 spans 12 residues. The germline V gene encodes CDR1 DFQATT and CDR2 SNEGSKA (reference sequence). With regard to this clonotype: Its antigen is still unknown.

General study findings and limits: Significant beta diversity loss was already apparent by age approximately 42, declining roughly linearly. Fewer expanded clones and more diversity marked long-lived versus aged donors.

Sequencing was performed on blood. The receptor comes from a woman aged 60 to 75 in good health. The chain recombines TRBV20-1 with TRBJ2-3; no clear D gene. CDR3 loop: CSASWDTDTQYF. DNA for the CDR3: TGCAGTGCTAGCTGGGACACAGATACGCAGTATTTT.